This is a list of T cell receptor beta chains from one sample in a study of T cells after posttransplantation cyclophosphamide. Some clones are missing from TCRdb's copy, which holds only in-frame ones; the method was immunoSEQ multiplex PCR. The sample yields 50,000 to 65,000 clones, approximately 86% seen once. The sample taken for sequencing was PBMCs. Receptors were obtained from a man aged 30 to 45 with a blood cancer, CMV-positive, and with a related stem cell donor. Both conserved end residues are part of each CDR3. Only some rows state a clone size, as once, few, many or a class for expanded clones.

>TRBV5-6|TRBJ1-2|once
CASSGKQGDRGYTF
>TRBV29-1|TRBJ2-1|.
CSVVGTGTYNEQFF
>TRBV7-9|TRBJ1-2|once
CASSLLGRTGVNYGYTF
>TRBV5-1|TRBJ2-3|.
CASSRGLAGGADTQYF
>TRBV18|TRBJ2-2|.
CASSPLERGRAGELFF
>TRBV9|TRBJ1-4|.
CASSVEGGLPEKLFF
>TRBV4-1|TRBJ1-1|.
CASSPFMTGTEAFF
>TRBV5-1|TRBJ2-1|.
CASLGGGRAGSYNEQFF
>TRBV6-1|TRBJ1-1|medium-sized
CASAGTWYTEAFF
>TRBV7-9|TRBJ2-7|.
CASSCNDQVEGEQYF
>TRBV28|TRBJ2-7|once
CASSSPGTTSYEQYF
>TRBV19|TRBJ2-2|.
CASKLGDGTGELFF
>TRBV19|TRBJ1-2|.
CASSIDLRVRYGYTF
>TRBV9|TRBJ2-1|.
CASSEKGLAGNNEQFF
>TRBV7-3|TRBJ2-7|.
CASSARDSMLSEQYF
>TRBV6-1|TRBJ2-4|.
CASRTGDIQYF
>TRBV2|TRBJ1-2|.
CASSPQWNYGYTF
>TRBV18|TRBJ2-5|once
CASSGEIHEETQYF
>TRBV6-6|TRBJ2-1|once
CASSYTSSYNEQFF
>TRBV30|TRBJ2-7|.
CAWSRTGVAYEQCF
>TRBV7-3|TRBJ2-7|.
CASSPGLAGSREQYF
>TRBV5-1|TRBJ2-1|.
CASSSWAGGGYNEQFF
>TRBV30|TRBJ2-3|.
CAWSPQGQGTDTQYF
>TRBV7-6|TRBJ2-1|.
CASSRTGAYNEQFF
>TRBV19|TRBJ2-3|.
CASSTSGLSTDTQYF
>TRBV15|TRBJ1-2|.
CATSGRGSNYGYTF